Shown below are 20 T cell receptor beta chains from a single sample sequenced in a study of blood T cell repertoires in COVID-19. Clones were read by immunoSEQ multiplex PCR, and TCRdb kept only the in-frame ones, dropping some. The table has roughly 100,000 clones, 75% to 85% seen once. Sequenced input: peripheral blood. Receptor source: a man older than 75 with COVID-19, enrolled during active disease.

The V call is TRBV11-2, the J call TRBJ1-2; D gene ambiguous. The CDR3 covers 14 residues. Trimming took off 7 bases at V and 3 bases at J, with 15 bases between the two ends. From germline, CDR1 is SGHAT and CDR2 FQNNGV. The CDR3 sequence is CASTQRHGDYGYTF. The CDR3 region has the DNA TGTGCCAGCACCCAGAGGCACGGTGACTATGGCTACACCTTC. The complete variable domain, with remaining parts taken from reference TRBV11-2 and TRBJ1-2, reads EAGVAQSPRYKIIEKRQSVAFWCNPISGHATLYWYQQILGQGPKLLIQFQNNGVVDDSQLPKDRFSAERLKGVDSTLKIQPAKLEDSAVYLCASTQRHGDYGYTFGSGTRLTVV.

The chain joins TRBV6-5 to TRBJ2-7, with TRBD1 identical over 9 bases. CDR1 is MNHEY and CDR2 is SVGAGI in the germline V gene. The J segment lost 2 bases and the V segment lost 5 bases, leaving 7 bases of the junction unmatched. This CDR3 comprises 15 residues. The CDR3 loop is CASSPGQGRAYEQYF. The CDR3 nucleotides are TGTGCCAGCAGTCCGGGACAGGGTAGGGCCTACGAGCAGTACTTC.

This clone was detected a few times. J is TRBJ2-1 and V is TRBV6-2 or TRBV6-3; 9 positions agree with TRBD1. Trimming took 4 bases from V and 5 from J; bases not matched to a gene: 6. This CDR3 comprises 15 residues. The germline V gene has CDR1 MNHEY and CDR2 SVGEGT. The CDR3 is CASSSWTGVDNEQFF. CDR3 DNA sequence: TGTGCCAGCAGTTCATGGACAGGGGTGGACAATGAGCAGTTCTTC.

The rearrangement joins TRBV28 to TRBJ2-5; TRBD2 might be the D (5 bases). CDR1 is MDHEN and CDR2 is SYDVKM in the germline V gene. The CDR3 loop spans 15 amino acids. Trimming removed 6 bases at V and 0 bases at J, with 14 bases between. DNA of the CDR3: TGTGCCAGCAGAACCGGAGGTATTGACCAAGAGACCCAGTACTTC. As protein: CASRTGGIDQETQYF.

This chain uses TRBV10-3 with TRBJ2-2; 8 bases agree with TRBD2. Germline loops: CDR1 ENHRY, CDR2 SYGVKD. V lost 6 bases, J lost 6 bases, and 6 bases stayed unmatched. CDR3 length equals 14 residues. This CDR3 reads CAISDNGGAGELFF. CDR3 coding DNA: TGTGCCATCAGCGATAACGGGGGGGCCGGGGAGCTGTTTTTT.

The rearrangement uses TRBV4-1 and TRBJ1-1; possible D gene TRBD1, 6 bases. The CDR3 totals 16 residues. Germline CDR1 and CDR2: MGHRA and YSYEKL. With 2 bases removed from V and 2 bases from J, the gap between germline ends came to 15 bases. CDR3 protein: CASSQNSQGENTEAFF. The CDR3 coding sequence is TGCGCCAGCAGCCAAAATTCACAGGGAGAAAACACTGAAGCTTTCTTT.

The rearrangement joins TRBV28 to TRBJ2-7, with D perhaps matching TRBD2 (5 bases). This CDR3 region has 14 residues. Germline loops: CDR1 MDHEN, CDR2 SYDVKM. Deletions cut 4 bases from V and 0 bases from J, with 10 bases between. Written as DNA, the CDR3 is TGTGCCAGCAGTTCCCCTAGCCTCTCCTACGAGCAGTACTTC. It encodes CASSSPSLSYEQYF.

The gene calls are TRBV11-2 and TRBJ2-1; D may be TRBD2 (5 bases). V gave up 5 bases and J gave up 6 bases, with 14 bases separating them. Germline lookup yields CDR1 SGHAT and CDR2 FQNNGV. This CDR3 contains 14 residues. CDR3 sequence (DNA): TGTGCCAGCAGCGCGGCCGGAGGATTCAATGAGCAGTTCTTC. As protein: CASSAAGGFNEQFF.

This chain joins TRBV4-2 and TRBJ2-1, with D perhaps TRBD2 (6 bases). The V end was cut by 5 bases, the J end by 7 bases, with 15 bases between. CDR1 and CDR2 (germline): LGHNA, YNFKEQ. The CDR3 loop spans 14 amino acids. This CDR3 reads CASSAPGARNEQFF. The CDR3 nucleotides are TGTGCCAGCAGCGCCCCGGGAGCCAGAAATGAGCAGTTCTTC.

V is TRBV28 and J is TRBJ2-7, with D unresolved. Per germline, CDR1 MDHEN and CDR2 SYDVKM. V was cut by 8 bases and J by 3 bases, with 17 bases left in between. This CDR3 region has 14 residues. Here the CDR3 reads CASGAGSNLYEQYF. The DNA of the CDR3 is TGTGCCAGCGGAGCCGGGTCCAACCTCTACGAGCAGTACTTC.

The chain joins TRBV9 to TRBJ2-2; D unresolved. CDR3 length: 15 residues. With 4 bases removed from V and 2 bases from J, the gap between germline ends came to 12 bases. CDR1 and CDR2 (germline): SGDLS, YYNGEE. The chain's CDR3 is CASSLRGGNTGELFF. The DNA of the CDR3 is TGTGCCAGCAGCCTACGAGGCGGAAACACCGGGGAGCTGTTTTTT.

The chain recombines TRBV10-1 with TRBJ2-3; TRBD2 matches 7 bases. The CDR3 contains 15 residues. V was pared by 3 bases and J by 3 bases, with 6 bases of the junction left unmatched. CDR1 is WNHNN and CDR2 is SYGVQD in the germline V gene (reference sequence). The CDR3 sequence is CASSDLAGATDTQYF. CDR3 nucleotide sequence: TGCGCCAGCAGTGATTTGGCGGGAGCGACAGATACGCAGTATTTT.

This rearrangement joins TRBV29-1 to TRBJ1-4; possibly TRBD1 for D (6 bases). The CDR3 covers 13 residues. Germline V gene lookup returns CDR1 SQVTM and CDR2 ANQGSEA. Trimming left V 7 bases short and J 2 bases short, with 11 bases between. CDR3 amino acids: CSATGQTNEKLFF. The DNA for the CDR3 is TGCAGCGCTACAGGGCAGACTAATGAAAAACTGTTTTTT.

This clone was seen only a few times. The rearrangement uses TRBV27 and TRBJ2-1; TRBD2 agrees at 9 bases. This CDR3 contains 14 residues. V shed 2 bases and J 8 bases; nucleotides not matched to a gene: 4. Germline loops: CDR1 MNHEY, CDR2 SMNVEV (reference sequence). CDR3 sequence: CASSLVAGGYEQFF. The CDR3 DNA reads TGTGCCAGCAGTTTAGTGGCGGGAGGGTATGAGCAGTTCTTC.

Comment on this clone: At the DNA level, this CDR3 is encoded by other sequences in the same sample as well. The CDR3 DNA is TGTGCCAGCAGCTTAGAGAGGGAGGAGACCCAGTACTTC. This translates into CASSLEREETQYF. The rearrangement uses TRBV7-8 and TRBJ2-5; TRBD2 might be the D (5 bases). This CDR3 region has 13 residues. The V end lost 1 base, the J end lost 5 bases, and 8 bases lay between the germline ends. Germline V gives CDR1 SGHVS, CDR2 FQNEAQ.

At least ten counts were recorded for this clone. The CDR3 loop reads CASSLGQTGGKLFF. In nucleotides, the CDR3 is TGCGCCAGCAGCTTGGGGCAGACAGGGGGAAAACTGTTTTTT. V is TRBV5-1 and J is TRBJ1-4, with 9 bases lining up with TRBD1. Germline V lookup: CDR1 SGHRS, CDR2 YFSETQ. The ends lost 0 bases at V and 10 bases at J; junction bases unmatched: 4. The CDR3 contains 14 residues. The complete variable domain, with remaining parts taken from reference TRBV5-1 and TRBJ1-4, reads KAGVTQTPRYLIKTRGQQVTLSCSPISGHRSVSWYQQTPGQGLQFLFEYFSETQRNKGNFPGRFSGRQFSNSRSEMNVSTLELGDSALYLCASSLGQTGGKLFFGSGTQLSVL.

As to this clone: Just one base apart from a much larger clone, this may be a read error. The rearrangement uses TRBV4-2 and TRBJ2-5; 7 bases line up with TRBD2. CDR1 is LGHNA and CDR2 is YNFKEQ in the germline V gene. This CDR3 region has 14 residues. In DNA, the CDR3 is TGTGCCAGCAGCCCGGGGACTACCCAAGAGGCCCAGTACTTC. Encoded protein: CASSPGTTQEAQYF.

This chain connects TRBV12-5 to TRBJ1-2; a weak D match, TRBD1 (6 bases). Deletions cut 3 bases from V and 2 bases from J, with 22 bases between. Germline V CDR1 and CDR2: LGHNT, FRNRAP. The CDR3 totals 18 residues. The CDR3 reads CASGFFVPEQGLNYGYTF. Written as DNA, the CDR3 is TGTGCTAGTGGTTTCTTCGTTCCCGAGCAGGGGCTAAACTATGGCTACACCTTC.

The chain joins TRBV28 to TRBJ2-7, with a tentative D call TRBD2 (6 bases). Trimming took 10 bases from V and 1 from J, leaving 20 bases between them. The CDR3 totals 15 residues. Germline assignment: CDR1 MDHEN and CDR2 SYDVKM. The CDR3 loop reads CATRDINGGSYEQYF. The CDR3 DNA follows: TGTGCCACCCGGGATATAAACGGGGGTTCCTACGAGCAGTACTTC.

The CDR3 reads CATSDLTADTQYF. DNA for the CDR3: TGTGCCACCAGTGATTTGACTGCAGATACGCAGTATTTT. The V and J genes are TRBV24-1 and TRBJ2-3; no definite D call. The V and J ends lost 0 bases and 4 bases respectively, with 4 bases between them. This CDR3 has 13 amino acids. Germline assignment: CDR1 KGHDR and CDR2 SFDVKD.